A selection of T cell receptor beta chains follows, all from one sample in a study of Tregs in tolerant kidney transplant recipients. Produced via immunoSEQ multiplex PCR; TCRdb's table is partial and in-frame only. Here the sample spans about 50,000 clones, approximately 89% being singletons. Sequencing used CD8+ T cells from blood (PBMCs), obtained 12 months after the transplant. These receptors came from a human patient who received a combined kidney and bone marrow transplant. Part of the T cells may come from the graft donor. Both conserved end residues are trimmed from each CDR3.

CDR3 protein: ASRGGQGYEQY; CDR3 length: 11; J gene: TRBJ2-7; V gene: TRBV27
CDR3 protein: ASRDSSNTGELF; CDR3 length: 12; J gene: TRBJ2-2; V gene: TRBV2
CDR3 protein: ASSHSFSRTSGSSPDYEQY; CDR3 length: 19; J gene: TRBJ2-7; V gene: TRBV4-1
CDR3 protein: ASSTEIATTNEKLF; CDR3 length: 14; J gene: TRBJ1-4; V gene: TRBV7-6
CDR3 protein: ASSYTSGRYNEQF; CDR3 length: 13; J gene: TRBJ2-1; V gene: TRBV6-5
CDR3 protein: ASSRGTGDYSNQPQH; CDR3 length: 15; J gene: TRBJ1-5; V gene: TRBV19
CDR3 protein: ASSVSLGLAGETQY; CDR3 length: 14; J gene: TRBJ2-5; V gene: TRBV9
CDR3 protein: ASSELNRGDGYT; CDR3 length: 12; J gene: TRBJ1-2; V gene: TRBV6-5
CDR3 protein: ASSQVLELVLNEQF; CDR3 length: 14; J gene: TRBJ2-1; V gene: TRBV4-3
CDR3 protein: ASRAPRGNEQF; CDR3 length: 11; J gene: TRBJ2-1; V gene: TRBV9
CDR3 protein: ASSQDRSPSYEQY; CDR3 length: 13; J gene: TRBJ2-7; V gene: TRBV4-3
CDR3 protein: AGAGFSYEQY; CDR3 length: 10; J gene: TRBJ2-7; V gene: TRBV7-9
CDR3 protein: ASSLSRGQGVQETQY; CDR3 length: 15; J gene: TRBJ2-5; V gene: TRBV11-3
CDR3 protein: ATSSLAGGEAF; CDR3 length: 11; J gene: TRBJ1-1; V gene: TRBV15
CDR3 protein: ASSPGREETQY; CDR3 length: 11; J gene: TRBJ2-5; V gene: TRBV7-9
CDR3 protein: ASSLGGSSYEQY; CDR3 length: 12; J gene: TRBJ2-7; V gene: TRBV5-6
CDR3 protein: ATTISSGRDTDTQY; CDR3 length: 14; J gene: TRBJ2-3; V gene: TRBV15
CDR3 protein: ASSVDSGVVTDTQY; CDR3 length: 14; J gene: TRBJ2-3; V gene: TRBV5-1
CDR3 protein: ASSPPTGQGYTEAF; CDR3 length: 14; J gene: TRBJ1-1; V gene: TRBV18
CDR3 protein: ASSLGVSSYNEQF; CDR3 length: 13; J gene: TRBJ2-1; V gene: TRBV7-9
CDR3 protein: ASSQGTGLADTQY; CDR3 length: 13; J gene: TRBJ2-3; V gene: TRBV9
CDR3 protein: ASSLFPGQDNNEQF; CDR3 length: 14; J gene: TRBJ2-1; V gene: TRBV5-1
CDR3 protein: ASSPRLAGGISYEQY; CDR3 length: 15; J gene: TRBJ2-7; V gene: TRBV7-9
CDR3 protein: ASSPRGSGGADTQY; CDR3 length: 14; J gene: TRBJ2-3; V gene: TRBV4-3
CDR3 protein: ASSESGSSYNEQF; CDR3 length: 13; J gene: TRBJ2-1; V gene: TRBV6-1
CDR3 protein: ASSLVFGGFQGQPQH; CDR3 length: 15; J gene: TRBJ1-5; V gene: TRBV5-8
CDR3 protein: ASSQARDRRYEQY; CDR3 length: 13; J gene: TRBJ2-7; V gene: TRBV4-3
CDR3 protein: ASSPTGRGADTDTQY; CDR3 length: 15; J gene: TRBJ2-3; V gene: TRBV7-6
CDR3 protein: ASSGRAGGNEQF; CDR3 length: 12; J gene: TRBJ2-1; V gene: TRBV9
CDR3 protein: ASSQGHDGVAKNIQY; CDR3 length: 15; J gene: TRBJ2-4; V gene: TRBV4-3
CDR3 protein: ASSYSRRNVQETQY; CDR3 length: 14; J gene: TRBJ2-5; V gene: TRBV6-5
CDR3 protein: ASKERAVNEQF; CDR3 length: 11; J gene: TRBJ2-1; V gene: TRBV2
CDR3 protein: ASSRLAGLNTQY; CDR3 length: 12; J gene: TRBJ2-3; V gene: TRBV5-4
CDR3 protein: ASSPGTDRQETQY; CDR3 length: 13; J gene: TRBJ2-5; V gene: TRBV7-9
CDR3 protein: ASSTEPRLHEQF; CDR3 length: 12; J gene: TRBJ2-1; V gene: TRBV19
CDR3 protein: ASSSITAYEQY; CDR3 length: 11; J gene: TRBJ2-7; V gene: TRBV7-2
CDR3 protein: ATSRDHNSLDEKLF; CDR3 length: 14; J gene: TRBJ1-4; V gene: TRBV15
CDR3 protein: ASSLGLSGNIQY; CDR3 length: 12; J gene: TRBJ2-4; V gene: TRBV9
CDR3 protein: APAEGGTGLPNTEAF; CDR3 length: 15; J gene: TRBJ1-1; V gene: TRBV7-7
CDR3 protein: ASSLTDGEGTQY; CDR3 length: 12; J gene: TRBJ2-5; V gene: TRBV7-2
CDR3 protein: SVWTGEQF; CDR3 length: 8; J gene: TRBJ2-1; V gene: TRBV29-1
CDR3 protein: ASSLTQGAIFGTQYEQY; CDR3 length: 17; J gene: TRBJ2-7; V gene: TRBV28
CDR3 protein: ASSHTLDSTNYGYT; CDR3 length: 14; J gene: TRBJ1-2; V gene: TRBV7-9
CDR3 protein: ASSQGGHYEQY; CDR3 length: 11; J gene: TRBJ2-7; V gene: TRBV4-1
CDR3 protein: ASSRTASGSYEQY; CDR3 length: 13; J gene: TRBJ2-7; V gene: TRBV7-9
CDR3 protein: ASSFSGGAETQY; CDR3 length: 12; J gene: TRBJ2-5; V gene: TRBV7-6
CDR3 protein: ASIRTSGTYEQY; CDR3 length: 12; J gene: TRBJ2-7; V gene: TRBV9
CDR3 protein: ASSTGINTEAF; CDR3 length: 11; J gene: TRBJ1-1; V gene: TRBV9
CDR3 protein: ASTAPRDRGRDEQF; CDR3 length: 14; J gene: TRBJ2-1; V gene: TRBV2
CDR3 protein: ASSVSQGRTDTQY; CDR3 length: 13; J gene: TRBJ2-3; V gene: TRBV6-4
CDR3 protein: ASSETGTGNTIY; CDR3 length: 12; J gene: TRBJ1-3; V gene: TRBV9
CDR3 protein: ASSAGGGRATNEQF; CDR3 length: 14; J gene: TRBJ2-1; V gene: TRBV9
CDR3 protein: ASLLRDLSYT; CDR3 length: 10; J gene: TRBJ1-2; V gene: TRBV2
CDR3 protein: ASTEQGGAYNEQF; CDR3 length: 13; J gene: TRBJ2-1; V gene: TRBV6-5
CDR3 protein: ASSYIEKGHYEQY; CDR3 length: 13; J gene: TRBJ2-7; V gene: TRBV6-6
CDR3 protein: ASNWGPNTEAF; CDR3 length: 11; J gene: TRBJ1-1; V gene: TRBV19
CDR3 protein: SAVTNTGELF; CDR3 length: 10; J gene: TRBJ2-2; V gene: TRBV29-1